A single sample gave rise to the 30 T cell receptor beta chains below, sequenced in a study of technical replicates of blood from a handful of donors. Sequencing used immunoSEQ multiplex PCR; TCRdb keeps in-frame clones, though not all of them. In the table there are around 70,000 clones, approximately 97% of which are singletons. The sample comprised T cells isolated from PBMCs. These receptors were taken from a human donor in good health.

The chain is built from TRBV10-3 and TRBJ1-3; TRBD1 matches at 8 bases. The CDR3 runs 14 residues. The V and J ends lost 1 base and 8 bases, in that order; junction bases with no gene match: 4. Germline V gene lookup returns CDR1 ENHRY and CDR2 SYGVKD. CDR3 DNA: TGTGCCATCAGTGAGTTGACGACAGGGGACACCATATATTTT. This gives the protein CAISELTTGDTIYF.

V is TRBV7-8 and J is TRBJ1-2; D gene uncertain. Germline-derived CDR1 and CDR2 are SGHVS and FQNEAQ. The CDR3 totals 14 residues. The V end lost 6 bases, the J end lost 2 bases, and 13 bases lay between the germline ends. In DNA, the CDR3 is TGTGCCAGCAGTCTAACCGGGAACAACTATGGCTACACCTTC. It is translated as CASSLTGNNYGYTF.

J is TRBJ1-2 and V is TRBV29-1; weak D call: TRBD1 (5 bases). Deletions cut 4 bases from V and 7 bases from J, with 10 bases between. Germline CDR1 and CDR2: SQVTM and ANQGSEA. The CDR3 contains 11 residues. The CDR3 spells CSVAGVRGYTF. The CDR3 DNA sequence: TGCAGCGTTGCGGGGGTGCGTGGCTACACCTTC. Full variable domain (rest looked up from reference TRBV29-1 and TRBJ1-2): SAVISQKPSRDICQRGTSLTIQCQVDSQVTMMFWYRQQPGQSLTLIATANQGSEATYESGFVIDKFPISRPNLTFSTLTVSNMSPEDSSIYLCSVAGVRGYTFGSGTRLTVV.

The rearrangement joins TRBV2 to TRBJ1-1; TRBD1 agrees at 8 bases. From germline, CDR1 is SNHLY and CDR2 FYNNEI. The length of the CDR3 is 13 residues. With 5 bases clipped from V and 6 bases from J, the junction kept 5 bases outside the gene matches. The CDR3 here is CASSLDRVAEAFF. CDR3 DNA: TGTGCCAGCAGTCTGGACAGGGTGGCTGAAGCTTTCTTT.

The V call is TRBV7-9, the J call TRBJ2-7, with 7 bases identical to TRBD1. The CDR3 runs 15 residues. V lost 8 bases to trimming and J lost 5 bases; unmatched junction nucleotides: 15. From germline, CDR1 is SEHNR and CDR2 FQNEAQ (reference sequence). CDR3 region: CASPPKGDSSNEQYF. The DNA for the CDR3 is TGTGCCAGCCCCCCCAAGGGGGACAGTTCCAACGAGCAGTACTTC.

The chain uses TRBV27 and TRBJ2-5; D is undetermined. The CDR3 spans 13 residues. V lost 3 bases, J lost 9 bases, and 14 bases lay in between. Germline V gene sequence: CDR1 MNHEY, CDR2 SMNVEV (reference sequence). The CDR3 region has the DNA TGTGCCAGCAGTTTCAATTCCGACGGAGCCCAGTACTTC. Translation: CASSFNSDGAQYF.

The gene calls are TRBV6-5 and TRBJ2-3, with unresolved D. V was cut by 0 bases and J by 4 bases, with 8 bases left in between. CDR1 is MNHEY, CDR2 SVGAGI, per germline. This CDR3 comprises 14 residues. The CDR3 bases are TGTGCCAGCAGTTACTCGTATCGGGCAGATACGCAGTATTTT. It is translated as CASSYSYRADTQYF.

The V and J genes are TRBV4-1 and TRBJ2-3, with a weak D call TRBD2 (5 bases). Deletions cut 0 bases from V and 5 bases from J, with 12 bases between. There are 15 residues in the CDR3. Germline lookup yields CDR1 MGHRA and CDR2 YSYEKL. This CDR3 reads CASSQEGREVDTQYF. CDR3 bases: TGCGCCAGCAGCCAAGAAGGTCGGGAAGTAGATACGCAGTATTTT.

V gene TRBV7-2 combines with J gene TRBJ2-7; TRBD2 is a possible D gene (6 bases). With 3 bases removed from V and 4 bases from J, the gap between germline ends came to 16 bases. Looked up from germline, CDR1 is SGHTA and CDR2 is FQGNSA. There are 15 residues in the CDR3. The CDR3 spells CASSLYGSLGYEQYF. For the CDR3, the DNA is TGTGCCAGCAGCTTGTACGGGAGTCTCGGGTACGAGCAGTACTTC.

The chain combines TRBV4-2 with TRBJ2-7; TRBD2 matches at 9 bases. Germline lookup yields CDR1 LGHNA and CDR2 YNFKEQ. The CDR3 is made up of 14 amino acids. V was pared by 7 bases and J by 5 bases, with 9 bases of the junction left unmatched. In DNA, the CDR3 is TGTGCCAGCAATCTCGGACTAGCGTCCCACGAGCAGTACTTC. Protein: CASNLGLASHEQYF.

J is TRBJ2-1 and V is TRBV11-1; TRBD1 might be the D (7 bases). CDR3 size: 15 residues. V was cut by 5 bases and J by 5 bases, with 16 bases left in between. The V gene's germline CDR1 is SGHAT and CDR2 FQDESV (reference sequence). The CDR3, as DNA: TGTGCCAGCAGCGCCCAGGGGGACTTTCACAATGAGCAGTTCTTC. This translates into CASSAQGDFHNEQFF.

V and J are TRBV9 and TRBJ2-1, with 8 bases identical to TRBD2. The germline gives CDR1 SGDLS, CDR2 YYNGEE. V shed 3 bases and J 0 bases; nucleotides not matched to a gene: 2. CDR3 length: 15 residues. The chain's CDR3 is CASSASGSSYNEQFF. CDR3 DNA sequence: TGTGCCAGCAGCGCCAGCGGGAGCTCCTACAATGAGCAGTTCTTC.

This rearrangement joins TRBV6-5 to TRBJ1-2; the D gene is possibly TRBD1 (5 bases). Trimming took 8 bases from V and 8 from J, leaving 21 bases between them. Germline-derived CDR1 and CDR2 are MNHEY and SVGAGI. This CDR3 comprises 14 residues. This CDR3 reads CASGLDSFILGYTF. The DNA for the CDR3 is TGTGCCAGCGGGCTTGACAGTTTCATTCTGGGCTACACCTTC.

The V gene is TRBV7-8, the J gene TRBJ2-7, with 13 bases lining up with TRBD2. The junction had 4 bases not matched to a gene; V was cut back by 3 bases and J by 2 bases. Germline assignment: CDR1 SGHVS and CDR2 FQNEAQ. The CDR3 has 16 amino acids. The CDR3 bases are TGTGCCAGCAGCTTGGGACTAGCGGGAAGTCCCTACGAGCAGTACTTC. Amino acid sequence: CASSLGLAGSPYEQYF.

The chain joins TRBV7-2 to TRBJ2-2; the match to TRBD1 covers 8 bases. The CDR3 extends over 18 amino acids. The V and J ends lost 2 bases and 7 bases, in that order; junction bases with no gene match: 15. Looked up from germline, CDR1 is SGHTA and CDR2 is FQGNSA. The CDR3 region is CASSLSPYRTGLGGELFF. Written as DNA, the CDR3 is TGTGCCAGCAGCTTAAGCCCGTATAGGACAGGGTTAGGCGGGGAGCTGTTTTTT.

Only one count was recorded for this clone. The chain carries TRBV9 and TRBJ1-1; no firm D call. This CDR3 is 15 amino acids long. CDR1 and CDR2 (germline): SGDLS, YYNGEE. V shed 4 bases and J shed 3 bases, with 16 bases lying between them. In nucleotides, the CDR3 is TGTGCCAGCAGCTTAAGTAAGGGAGTGCACACTGAAGCTTTCTTT. Encoded protein: CASSLSKGVHTEAFF.

The chain combines TRBV7-3 with TRBJ2-7; 8 nucleotides align to TRBD1. There are 14 residues in the CDR3. J lost 6 bases, V lost 6 bases, and 10 bases had no gene match. Looked up from germline, CDR1 is SGHTA and CDR2 is FQGTGA. The CDR3 spells CASRLPQGGCEQYF. CDR3 nucleotide sequence: TGTGCCAGCAGATTACCACAGGGGGGTTGCGAGCAGTACTTC.

CDR3 sequence: CASSFPHSYEQYF. The CDR3, as DNA: TGTGCCAGCAGCTTTCCCCACTCCTACGAGCAGTACTTC. This sequence joins TRBV5-6 and TRBJ2-7, with no clear D. This CDR3 is 13 amino acids long. The V end was cut by 2 bases, the J end by 0 bases, with 6 bases between. CDR1 is SGHDT, CDR2 YYEEEE, per germline.

This sequence joins TRBV10-3 and TRBJ2-2, with 7 bases identical to TRBD2. V was pared by 10 bases and J by 1 base, with 9 bases of the junction left unmatched. CDR1 ENHRY and CDR2 SYGVKD come from the germline V gene. The CDR3 has 15 amino acids. CDR3: CATGRIAGNTGELFF. In DNA form, the CDR3 reads TGTGCCACCGGCAGAATAGCGGGGAACACCGGGGAGCTGTTTTTT.

This chain uses TRBV19 with TRBJ2-7; 7 positions match TRBD1. CDR1 is LNHDA and CDR2 is SQIVND in the germline V gene (reference sequence). V lost 0 bases and J lost 1; bases outside the gene matches: 3. CDR3 length: 15 residues. DNA for the CDR3: TGTGCCAGTAGTATAGATCGGGGACAGTCCTACGAGCAGTACTTC. It codes for CASSIDRGQSYEQYF.

This chain links TRBV7-8 with TRBJ1-3; 7 bases are shared with TRBD1. Unmatched junction bases numbered 10, after V lost 3 bases and J lost 2 bases. Germline assignment: CDR1 SGHVS and CDR2 FQNEAQ. This CDR3 is built from 17 residues. This CDR3 reads CASSFLRDSTTGNTIYF. The CDR3 bases are TGTGCCAGCAGCTTTCTCCGGGACAGTACTACTGGAAACACCATATATTTT.

The CDR3 loop is CASSSPLAGGTDTQYF. The CDR3 DNA is TGTGCCAGCAGCTCCCCACTAGCGGGAGGAACAGATACGCAGTATTTT. The chain links TRBV11-2 to TRBJ2-3; the match to TRBD2 covers 12 bases. Trimming at V came to 4 bases and at J to 3 bases, leaving 5 bases not matched to a gene. CDR1 SGHAT and CDR2 FQNNGV come from the germline V gene. The CDR3 contains 16 residues.

The chain carries TRBV28 and TRBJ1-1; D ambiguous. The CDR3 is made up of 13 amino acids. CDR1 and CDR2 from the germline V gene are MDHEN and SYDVKM. V lost 1 base and J 6 bases, leaving 9 bases between the germline ends. This chain's CDR3 is CASSLSVAPEAFF. The CDR3 coding sequence is TGTGCCAGCAGTTTATCCGTCGCGCCTGAAGCTTTCTTT.

V usage is TRBV28 and J usage is TRBJ2-7; a weak D match, TRBD2 (6 bases). The CDR3 has 14 residues. Germline V gives CDR1 MDHEN, CDR2 SYDVKM. V dropped 3 bases and J dropped 7 bases, with 16 bases sitting between them. CDR3: CASSFRDSEGEQYF. The CDR3 nucleotides read TGTGCCAGCAGTTTCCGGGACTCCGAGGGTGAGCAGTACTTC.

The chain recombines TRBV6-7 with TRBJ2-5; possibly TRBD1 for D (6 bases). TRBV6-7 is flagged as an ORF with uncertain function. Trimming shortened V by 7 bases and J by 1 base, and 19 bases separated the two germline ends. The CDR3 loop spans 16 amino acids. The CDR3 loop is CASTTTGHQAQETQYF. CDR3 bases: TGTGCCAGCACAACTACGGGACACCAGGCCCAAGAGACCCAGTACTTC.

This clone has only one observation. The gene calls are TRBV9 and TRBJ2-2; 7 positions agree with TRBD2. CDR1 and CDR2 (germline): SGDLS, YYNGEE. V was clipped by 3 bases and J by 5 bases; unmatched bases: 10. The CDR3 runs to 16 residues. The CDR3 loop is CASSAPGLAVTGELFF. The CDR3 DNA reads TGTGCCAGCAGCGCCCCGGGGCTAGCGGTGACCGGGGAGCTGTTTTTT. The full variable domain, its missing parts supplied by reference TRBV9 and TRBJ2-2, is DSGVTQTPKHLITATGQRVTLRCSPRSGDLSVYWYQQSLDQGLQFLIQYYNGEERAKGNILERFSAQQFPDLHSELNLSSLELGDSALYFCASSAPGLAVTGELFFGEGSRLTVL.

This clone was observed a few times. The chain employs TRBV29-1 and TRBJ1-1, with unresolved D. V was pared by 3 bases and J by 4 bases, with 15 bases between. The germline gives CDR1 SQVTM, CDR2 ANQGSEA. This CDR3 region has 14 residues. For the CDR3, the DNA is TGCAGCGTTGACCCCGGGAGGACCGTCACTGAAGCTTTCTTT. Its protein product is CSVDPGRTVTEAFF.

This chain uses TRBV7-2 with TRBJ2-3; 13 nucleotides match TRBD2. The CDR3 has 16 amino acids. Germline trimming cut 5 bases from V and 4 bases from J; bases unmatched to any gene: 6. Germline assignment: CDR1 SGHTA and CDR2 FQGNSA. This CDR3 reads CASSVRTSGSADTQYF. For the CDR3, the DNA is TGTGCCAGCAGCGTACGGACTAGCGGGAGTGCAGATACGCAGTATTTT.

The chain is built from TRBV11-3 and TRBJ2-7; D is uncertain. The CDR3 totals 13 residues. V was pared by 0 bases and J by 3 bases, with 6 bases between. Looked up from germline, CDR1 is SGHNT and CDR2 is YENEEA. As DNA, the CDR3 is TGTGCCAGCAGCTTAGACCCTAACTACGAGCAGTACTTC. Translating gives CASSLDPNYEQYF.

The rearrangement joins TRBV10-3 to TRBJ1-1; 8 positions match TRBD1. CDR3 size: 13 residues. Germline CDR1 ENHRY, CDR2 SYGVKD. V dropped 5 bases and J dropped 5; count of bases not matched to a gene: 4. The CDR3: CAISQGAVTEAFF. CDR3 bases: TGTGCCATCAGTCAGGGGGCGGTTACTGAAGCTTTCTTT.